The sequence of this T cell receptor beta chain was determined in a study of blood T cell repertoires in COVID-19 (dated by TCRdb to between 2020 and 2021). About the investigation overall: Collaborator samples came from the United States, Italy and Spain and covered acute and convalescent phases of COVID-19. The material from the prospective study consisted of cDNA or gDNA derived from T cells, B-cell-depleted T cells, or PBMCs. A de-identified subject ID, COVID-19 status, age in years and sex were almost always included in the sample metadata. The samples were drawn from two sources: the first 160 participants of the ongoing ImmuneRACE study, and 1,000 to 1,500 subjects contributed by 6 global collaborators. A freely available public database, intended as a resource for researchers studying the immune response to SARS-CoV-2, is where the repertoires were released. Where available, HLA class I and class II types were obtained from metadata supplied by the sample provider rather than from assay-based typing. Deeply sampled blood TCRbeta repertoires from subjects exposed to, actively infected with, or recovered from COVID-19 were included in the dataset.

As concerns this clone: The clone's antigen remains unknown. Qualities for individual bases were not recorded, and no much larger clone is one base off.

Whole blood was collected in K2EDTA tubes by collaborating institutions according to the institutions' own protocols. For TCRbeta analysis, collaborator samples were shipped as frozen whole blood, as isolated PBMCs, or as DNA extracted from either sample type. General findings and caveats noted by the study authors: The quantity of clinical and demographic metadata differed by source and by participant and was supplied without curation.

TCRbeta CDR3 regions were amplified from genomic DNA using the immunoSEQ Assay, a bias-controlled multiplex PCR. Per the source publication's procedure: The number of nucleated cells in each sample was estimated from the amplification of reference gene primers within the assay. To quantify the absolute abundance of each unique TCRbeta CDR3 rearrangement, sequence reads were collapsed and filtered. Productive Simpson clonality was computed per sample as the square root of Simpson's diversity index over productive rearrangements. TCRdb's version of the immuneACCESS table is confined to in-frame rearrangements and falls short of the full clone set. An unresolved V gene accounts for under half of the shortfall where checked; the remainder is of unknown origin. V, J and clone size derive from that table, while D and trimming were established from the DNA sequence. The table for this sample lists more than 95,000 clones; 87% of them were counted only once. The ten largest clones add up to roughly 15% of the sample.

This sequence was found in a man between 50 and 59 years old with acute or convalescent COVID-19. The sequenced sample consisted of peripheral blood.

The CDR3 sequence is CASSPARRELNTGELFF. The nucleotide sequence reads TGTGCCAGCTCACCCGCTAGACGGGAGCTGAACACCGGGGAGCTGTTTTTT. In this chain, TRBV18 is recombined with TRBJ2-2; the D gene is perhaps TRBD2, on 6 matching bases. V is cut by 3 bases and J by 1 base, and the space between the germline ends is 15 bases. The germline V gene sets CDR1 to KGHSH and CDR2 to LQKENI. From its cysteine to its phenylalanine, the CDR3 spans 17 amino acids. Just the 51-base CDR3 DNA is kept, in frame starting at base 1. When the CDR3 is completed using the reference TRBV18 and TRBJ2-2 genes on either side, the full variable domain is NAGVMQNPRHLVRRRGQEARLRCSPMKGHSHVYWYRQLPEEGLKFMVYLQKENIIDESGMPKERFSAEFPKEGPSILRIQQVVRGDSAAYFCASSPARRELNTGELFFGEGSRLTVL.